The 25 T cell receptor beta chains below were found in one sample sequenced in a study of beta chain features in type 1 diabetes. As every portion of the isolated RNA was reverse transcribed, the sequencing read expressed TCRB transcripts. The method was immunoSEQ multiplex PCR; TCRdb's version includes in-frame clones alone and lacks a portion of them. The sample shows 450,000 to 550,000 clones, approximately 30% of them seen only once. The sequenced sample was naive CD4+ T cells from blood. These receptors were taken from a young man in good health.

V usage is TRBV29-1 and J usage is TRBJ1-4; 7 positions match TRBD1. Germline lookup yields CDR1 SQVTM and CDR2 ANQGSEA. The ends lost 2 bases at V and 5 bases at J; junction bases unmatched: 2. The CDR3 has 13 residues. The CDR3: CSVEQGENEKLFF. For the CDR3, the DNA is TGCAGCGTTGAACAGGGGGAAAATGAAAAACTGTTTTTT. The complete variable domain, with remaining parts taken from reference TRBV29-1 and TRBJ1-4, reads SAVISQKPSRDICQRGTSLTIQCQVDSQVTMMFWYRQQPGQSLTLIATANQGSEATYESGFVIDKFPISRPNLTFSTLTVSNMSPEDSSIYLCSVEQGENEKLFFGSGTQLSVL.

A few counts support this clone. The same CDR3 can be traced to other DNA sequences in this sample. The rearrangement uses TRBV29-1 and TRBJ1-1; maybe TRBD1 (6 bases). This CDR3 is built from 13 residues. CDR1 is SQVTM and CDR2 is ANQGSEA in the germline V gene. With 0 bases removed from V and 4 bases from J, the gap between germline ends came to 9 bases. The CDR3 spells CSVEDRGGTEAFF. Written as DNA, the CDR3 is TGCAGCGTTGAAGACAGGGGAGGCACTGAAGCTTTCTTT.

V usage is TRBV7-2 and J usage is TRBJ2-7; D remains unclear. This CDR3 is 14 amino acids long. In germline, CDR1 is SGHTA, CDR2 FQGNSA. The V end was cut by 1 base, the J end by 1 base, with 8 bases between. The CDR3 nucleotides are TGTGCCAGCAGCTTAGGGCGGAATTCCTACGAGCAGTACTTC. Translation: CASSLGRNSYEQYF.

The chain has TRBV29-1 and TRBJ1-1; 8 bases match TRBD1. This CDR3 has 14 residues. Losses at the gene ends were 7 bases for V and 5 bases for J; bases not matched to a gene: 12. The germline CDR1 and CDR2 sequences are SQVTM and ANQGSEA. Here the CDR3 reads CSGYGQGARTEAFF. The CDR3 DNA follows: TGCAGCGGGTACGGGCAGGGGGCGAGGACTGAAGCTTTCTTT.

Points on this clone: One end of the junction varies from germline; a read error may be responsible. The rearrangement joins TRBV6-6 to TRBJ1-2; 7 nucleotides align to TRBD1. Germline V gives CDR1 MNHNY, CDR2 SVGAGI (reference sequence). The CDR3 has 15 residues. The CDR3 reads CASSYSTGRFDGYTF. DNA of the CDR3: TGTGCCAGCAGCTACTCGACAGGGAGATTCGATGGCTACACCTTC.

The table lists this clone with a few counts. The genes are TRBV19 and TRBJ2-3; D not certain. Between the trimmed V and J ends, which lost 3 bases and 0 bases, there was a span of 4 bases. Germline CDR1 LNHDA, CDR2 SQIVND (reference sequence). The CDR3 consists of 13 residues. Written as DNA, the CDR3 is TGTGCCAGTAGTATTGGGAGCACAGATACGCAGTATTTT. It yields the protein CASSIGSTDTQYF.

The V gene is TRBV6-5, the J gene TRBJ1-1; tentative D call: TRBD1 (5 bases). V lost 6 bases, J lost 4 bases, and 15 bases lay in between. The CDR3 runs to 14 residues. CDR1 is MNHEY and CDR2 is SVGAGI in the germline V gene. CDR3: CASSMGGVSTEAFF. In DNA form, the CDR3 reads TGTGCCAGCAGCATGGGAGGGGTGAGCACTGAAGCTTTCTTT.

Comments on this clone: The same CDR3 can be traced to other DNA sequences in this sample. The chain has TRBV10-3 and TRBJ2-5; the D is unclear. Germline V gene sequence: CDR1 ENHRY, CDR2 SYGVKD. With 4 bases removed from V and 2 bases from J, the gap between germline ends came to 8 bases. There are 13 residues in the CDR3. The CDR3 bases are TGTGCCATCAGTGTCGGCAGTCAAGAGACCCAGTACTTC. It codes for CAISVGSQETQYF.

CDR3 in DNA: TGTGCCACCAGCAGAGATTATCGGGACAATGAGCAGTTCTTC. It specifies CATSRDYRDNEQFF. This chain joins TRBV15 and TRBJ2-1; no reliable D call. The CDR3 runs 14 residues. V lost 0 bases to trimming and J lost 5 bases, with 8 bases between them. Per the germline V gene, CDR1 is LNHNV and CDR2 is YYDKDF (reference sequence).

The chain's CDR3 is CASSEGTSGYNEQFF. In DNA form, the CDR3 reads TGTGCCAGCAGTGAGGGGACTAGCGGTTACAATGAGCAGTTCTTC. This chain links TRBV25-1 with TRBJ2-1, with 11 positions matching TRBD2. Germline V gene data show CDR1 as MGHDK and CDR2 as SYGVNS. The V segment lost 3 bases and the J segment 4 bases; nucleotides outside the gene matches: 2. This CDR3 is 15 amino acids long.

This chain joins TRBV27 and TRBJ2-1, with D possibly TRBD2 on 5 matching bases. The V gene's germline CDR1 is MNHEY and CDR2 SMNVEV (reference sequence). The V gene lost 6 bases and the J gene lost 6 bases, with 18 bases spanning the gap. The CDR3 spans 15 residues. The CDR3 loop is CASSLLQRRFNEQFF. CDR3 in DNA: TGTGCCAGCAGCCTCTTACAGCGGAGGTTCAATGAGCAGTTCTTC.

This clone has a handful of counts. This rearrangement joins TRBV12-2 to TRBJ2-3; TRBD1, the table's D call, was not compared with the DNA. TRBV12-2 is marked as a pseudogene. The CDR3 sequence is 15 residues long. The CDR3: CASRSGERGCDTQYF. For the CDR3, the DNA is TGTGCAAGTCGCTCCGGGGAGAGGGGGTGCGATACGCAGTATTTT.

Only a few counts were recorded for this clone. This chain connects TRBV7-9 to TRBJ2-1; 8 bases fit TRBD2. J lost 9 bases, V lost 5 bases, and 9 bases had no gene match. The length of the CDR3 is 14 residues. The V gene's germline CDR1 is SEHNR and CDR2 FQNEAQ (reference sequence). The CDR3 reads CASSQTGGKGEQFF. Written as DNA, the CDR3 is TGTGCCAGCAGCCAGACGGGAGGGAAGGGTGAGCAGTTCTTC.

The J gene is TRBJ1-3, the V gene TRBV30; D gene uncertain. Trimming took 0 bases from V and 0 from J, leaving 9 bases between them. This CDR3 comprises 15 residues. Germline V gene lookup returns CDR1 GTSNPN and CDR2 SVGIG (reference sequence). The CDR3 nucleotides are TGTGCCTGGAGTGTAGCAGCAAGCTCTGGAAACACCATATATTTT. This gives the protein CAWSVAASSGNTIYF. The full variable domain, rest sourced from reference TRBV30 and TRBJ1-3, is SQTIHQWPATLVQPVGSPLSLECTVEGTSNPNLYWYRQAAGRGLQLLFYSVGIGQISSEVPQNLSASRPQDRQFILSSKKLLLSDSGFYLCAWSVAASSGNTIYFGEGSWLTVV.

The V call is TRBV9, the J call TRBJ2-7; TRBD2 agrees at 9 bases. The trim removed 0 bases at V and 1 base at J, leaving 5 bases unmatched. The CDR3 has 16 amino acids. Germline V CDR1 and CDR2: SGDLS, YYNGEE. The CDR3 DNA reads TGTGCCAGCAGCGTAGCTGGGACTAGCCGATCCTACGAGCAGTACTTC. Protein product: CASSVAGTSRSYEQYF.

This clone showed up just a few times. J is TRBJ2-1 and V is TRBV9, with TRBD2 matching over 7 bases. Germline V lookup: CDR1 SGDLS, CDR2 YYNGEE. The CDR3 covers 15 residues. J was trimmed by 6 bases and V by 0 bases; bases with no gene match: 6. CDR3 coding DNA: TGTGCCAGCAGCGTAGGCGGGAGCTTTGGCAATGAGCAGTTCTTC. Amino acids: CASSVGGSFGNEQFF. The complete variable domain, with remaining parts taken from reference TRBV9 and TRBJ2-1, reads DSGVTQTPKHLITATGQRVTLRCSPRSGDLSVYWYQQSLDQGLQFLIQYYNGEERAKGNILERFSAQQFPDLHSELNLSSLELGDSALYFCASSVGGSFGNEQFFGPGTRLTVL.

V and J are TRBV9 and TRBJ2-1, with D uncertain. This CDR3 spans 13 amino acids. Trimming cost V 0 bases and J 13 bases, with 14 bases left between them. Per germline, CDR1 SGDLS and CDR2 YYNGEE. CDR3 in amino acids: CASSVGATRSQFF. The CDR3 region has the DNA TGTGCCAGCAGCGTAGGGGCGACCCGGTCCCAGTTCTTC.

The chain uses TRBV5-4 and TRBJ2-1; D is unclear. In germline, CDR1 is SGHNT, CDR2 YYREEE (reference sequence). V was pared by 0 bases and J by 9 bases, with 13 bases between. This CDR3 contains 14 residues. This CDR3 reads CASSLEVPQAEQFF. The CDR3 coding sequence is TGTGCCAGCAGCTTGGAAGTCCCACAAGCTGAGCAGTTCTTC.

The genes are TRBV7-9 and TRBJ2-1; the D is unclear. The germline gives CDR1 SEHNR, CDR2 FQNEAQ (reference sequence). Trimming pared 0 bases from V and 6 bases from J, leaving 6 bases between. This CDR3 comprises 13 residues. CDR3 sequence reads: CASSLALLNEQFF. The CDR3 bases are TGTGCCAGCAGCTTAGCGCTCCTCAATGAGCAGTTCTTC.

The chain recombines TRBV5-1 with TRBJ2-5; D perhaps matches TRBD2 (5 bases). Trimming stripped 0 bases from V and 5 bases from J, with 8 bases between. The CDR3 contains 13 residues. Germline assignment: CDR1 SGHRS and CDR2 YFSETQ. CDR3 region: CASSLVRGETQYF. DNA of the CDR3: TGCGCCAGCAGCTTGGTCAGAGGGGAGACCCAGTACTTC. Full variable domain (rest looked up from reference TRBV5-1 and TRBJ2-5): KAGVTQTPRYLIKTRGQQVTLSCSPISGHRSVSWYQQTPGQGLQFLFEYFSETQRNKGNFPGRFSGRQFSNSRSEMNVSTLELGDSALYLCASSLVRGETQYFGPGTRLLVL.

A few counts support this clone. V usage is TRBV5-1 and J usage is TRBJ2-7; D unclear. From germline, CDR1 is SGHRS and CDR2 YFSETQ. This CDR3 is built from 12 residues. V lost 1 base, J lost 5 bases, and 7 bases lay in between. The CDR3 is CASSLQRDEQYF. The DNA of the CDR3 is TGCGCCAGCAGCTTGCAAAGAGACGAGCAGTACTTC.

The chain recombines TRBV30 with TRBJ2-4; 9 nucleotides align to TRBD1. CDR1 is GTSNPN and CDR2 is SVGIG in the germline V gene (reference sequence). After removal of 1 base from V and 3 bases from J, the junction contained 4 bases not matched to a gene. The CDR3 has 15 residues. In DNA, the CDR3 is TGTGCCTGGAGTGGACCGGGACAGGGCAAAAACATTCAGTACTTC. This sequence encodes CAWSGPGQGKNIQYF.

About this clone itself: Other DNA variants within this sample encode the same CDR3. The V gene is TRBV7-2, the J gene TRBJ2-3; D is uncertain. The CDR3 has 14 amino acids. V dropped 3 bases and J dropped 0 bases, with 7 bases sitting between them. Germline-derived CDR1 and CDR2 are SGHTA and FQGNSA. CDR3 amino acids: CASSLFSSTDTQYF. The CDR3 coding sequence is TGTGCCAGCAGCTTGTTCTCTAGCACAGATACGCAGTATTTT.

The chain uses TRBV30 and TRBJ2-7; tentatively, D is TRBD1 or TRBD2 (5 bases each). Germline V gene data show CDR1 as GTSNPN and CDR2 as SVGIG (reference sequence). CDR3 length equals 16 residues. V was shortened by 0 bases and J by 2 bases, with 17 bases between the two germline ends. The CDR3 DNA reads as TGTGCCTGGAGTGTATTAGTCGGGACCGTAGCCTACGAGCAGTACTTC. It specifies CAWSVLVGTVAYEQYF.

The chain combines TRBV14 with TRBJ2-1; TRBD1 aligns across 7 bases. CDR1 and CDR2 from the germline V gene are SGHDN and FVKESK. The CDR3 length is 18 residues. Losses at the gene ends were 1 base for V and 2 bases for J; bases not matched to a gene: 11. CDR3 in amino acids: CASSQGKGAQGAYNEQFF. DNA of the CDR3: TGTGCCAGCAGCCAAGGGAAGGGGGCCCAGGGAGCCTACAATGAGCAGTTCTTC.